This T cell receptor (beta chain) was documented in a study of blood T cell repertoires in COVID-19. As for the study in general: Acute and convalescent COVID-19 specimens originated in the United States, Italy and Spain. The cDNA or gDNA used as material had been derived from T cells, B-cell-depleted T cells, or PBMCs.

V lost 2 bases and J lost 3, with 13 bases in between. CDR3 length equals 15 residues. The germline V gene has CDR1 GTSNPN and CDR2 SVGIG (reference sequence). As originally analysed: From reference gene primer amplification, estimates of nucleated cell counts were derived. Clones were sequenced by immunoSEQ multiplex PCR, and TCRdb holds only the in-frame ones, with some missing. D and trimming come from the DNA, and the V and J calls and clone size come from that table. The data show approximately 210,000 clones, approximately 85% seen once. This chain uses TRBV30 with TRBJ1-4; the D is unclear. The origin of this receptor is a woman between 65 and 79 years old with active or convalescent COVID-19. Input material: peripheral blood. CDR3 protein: CAWSSGDGANEKLFF. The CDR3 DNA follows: TGTGCCTGGAGTAGCGGGGATGGGGCTAATGAAAAACTGTTTTTT. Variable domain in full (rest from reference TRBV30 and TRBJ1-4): SQTIHQWPATLVQPVGSPLSLECTVEGTSNPNLYWYRQAAGRGLQLLFYSVGIGQISSEVPQNLSASRPQDRQFILSSKKLLLSDSGFYLCAWSSGDGANEKLFFGSGTQLSVL.